These 2 T cell receptor beta chains were all obtained from the same sample, sequenced in a study of blood T cell repertoires in COVID-19. This table comes from immunoSEQ multiplex PCR, and its TCRdb copy is limited to in-frame clones, with some not included. The sample holds some 70,000 clones, around 87% seen once. Sequenced sample: peripheral blood. Receptors were obtained from a man in his fifties or sixties with active COVID-19.

This rearrangement joins TRBV6-2 or TRBV6-3 to TRBJ2-5, with D perhaps TRBD2 (6 bases). This CDR3 comprises 18 residues. Trimming cost V 6 bases and J 1 base, with 24 bases left between them. Germline CDR1 is MNHEY and CDR2 is SVGEGT. The CDR3, as DNA: TGTGCCAGCAGGCCTACCCGAGGACGGGAGAGGCCCCAAGAGACCCAGTACTTC. Translated, it gives CASRPTRGRERPQETQYF.

The chain uses TRBV27 and TRBJ2-7; possibly TRBD2 for D (6 bases). Trimming pared 3 bases from V and 2 bases from J, leaving 11 bases between. CDR1 MNHEY and CDR2 SMNVEV come from the germline V gene (reference sequence). The CDR3 covers 14 residues. The CDR3 spells CASSLTGAAYEQYF. CDR3 in DNA: TGTGCCAGCAGTTTGACGGGAGCGGCCTACGAGCAGTACTTC.